This record covers a single T cell receptor beta chain. The antigen is undetermined. These data belong to a study of cytomegalovirus exposure and HLA in healthy donors. About the research overall: An early data release held some 85 million unique TCRs from HLA-typed donors. Study-wide results and limits: An assumption of roughly uniform sequencing depth across donors underlay the presence/absence analyses. For TCR beta chains, V- and J-gene trimming was later linked to a missense DCLRE1C variant.

The CDR3 contains 11 residues. V dropped 3 bases and J dropped 5 bases, with 6 bases sitting between them. Germline lookup yields CDR1 DFQATT and CDR2 SNEGSKA (reference sequence). The PCR made use of 60 Vbeta and 13 Jbeta primers. The repertoire was sequenced with immunoSEQ multiplex PCR; TCRdb's copy has only in-frame clones and lacks some. The sample holds around 110,000 clones, approximately 81% seen once. Each donor was nominally healthy when sampled (though unrecorded immune exposures were likely). The sample consisted of PBMCs. The gene calls are TRBV20-1 and TRBJ2-3, with D possibly TRBD2 on 5 matching bases. The TCR sequence derives from a woman under 40 in good health and CMV-seronegative. The CDR3 protein is CSAREEDTQYF. The CDR3 bases are TGCAGTGCTAGGGAGGAAGATACGCAGTATTTT.